The 9 T cell receptor beta chains reported below all come from one sample, sequenced in a study of blood T cell repertoires in COVID-19. The method was immunoSEQ multiplex PCR; TCRdb's version includes in-frame clones alone and lacks a portion of them. This sample has about 200,000 clones; about 82% occur once, and the top ten carry more than 9%. Input material: peripheral blood. These receptors all stem from a woman aged 80 or older with acute or convalescent COVID-19.

The chain couples TRBV29-1 to TRBJ1-2, with TRBD1 matching 7 bases. This CDR3 is built from 14 residues. Germline V gives CDR1 SQVTM, CDR2 ANQGSEA. The trim removed 6 bases at V and 2 bases at J, leaving 9 bases unmatched. CDR3 sequence: CSVDREASNYGYTF. CDR3 in DNA: TGCAGCGTAGACAGGGAGGCATCCAACTATGGCTACACCTTC.

The J gene is TRBJ1-1, the V gene TRBV14, with D possibly matching TRBD1 (6 bases). The germline CDR1 and CDR2 sequences are SGHDN and FVKESK. This CDR3 has 14 amino acids. V was cut by 3 bases and J by 5 bases, with 13 bases left in between. This CDR3 is CASSHHTGSTEAFF. The CDR3 DNA reads TGTGCCAGCAGCCACCACACAGGGTCGACTGAAGCTTTCTTT.

The gene calls are TRBV11-3 and TRBJ1-2; weak D call: TRBD1 (6 bases). The CDR3 has 13 amino acids. V was pared by 5 bases and J by 4 bases, with 11 bases between. The germline V gene encodes CDR1 SGHNT and CDR2 YENEEA. The CDR3 is CASSRTVPYGYTF. For the CDR3, the DNA is TGTGCCAGCAGCCGGACAGTCCCCTATGGCTACACCTTC.

This clone has a single count. This rearrangement joins TRBV18 to TRBJ2-5, with TRBD2 as a possible D gene (5 bases). The CDR3 runs to 14 residues. Germline V lookup: CDR1 KGHSH, CDR2 LQKENI. Between the trimmed V and J ends, which lost 2 bases and 2 bases, there was a span of 9 bases. The CDR3 loop reads CASSPTSGQETQYF. CDR3 DNA sequence: TGTGCCAGCTCACCAACGAGCGGACAAGAGACCCAGTACTTC. The full variable domain, completed using reference TRBV18 and TRBJ2-5, is NAGVMQNPRHLVRRRGQEARLRCSPMKGHSHVYWYRQLPEEGLKFMVYLQKENIIDESGMPKERFSAEFPKEGPSILRIQQVVRGDSAAYFCASSPTSGQETQYFGPGTRLLVL.

The CDR3 sequence: CASSVAPSSGSEAFF. For the CDR3, the DNA is TGTGCCAGCAGCGTAGCCCCCTCTTCGGGGTCTGAAGCTTTCTTT. The J gene is TRBJ1-1, the V gene TRBV9; D is uncertain. Germline CDR1 reads SGDLS; CDR2 reads YYNGEE. V was trimmed by 0 bases and J by 6 bases, leaving 15 bases between them. The CDR3 totals 15 residues.

This sequence joins TRBV15 and TRBJ1-5; 7 bases line up with TRBD1. The CDR3 runs 16 residues. Germline V CDR1 and CDR2: LNHNV, YYDKDF (reference sequence). Germline trimming cut 0 bases from V and 2 bases from J; bases unmatched to any gene: 4. The CDR3 DNA sequence: TGTGCCACCAGCAGAGATCCCGGACAGGGCAATCAGCCCCAGCATTTT. Translated: CATSRDPGQGNQPQHF.

This sequence joins TRBV6-2 or TRBV6-3 and TRBJ2-7, with 9 bases that match TRBD1. Per germline, CDR1 MNHEY and CDR2 SVGEGT. This CDR3 is 13 amino acids long. J was trimmed by 7 bases and V by 4 bases; bases with no gene match: 5. CDR3: CASSWTGVGEQYF. CDR3 in DNA: TGTGCCAGCAGTTGGACAGGGGTGGGGGAGCAGTACTTC.

This clone came up many times. The V and J genes are TRBV5-1 and TRBJ1-6, with D possibly being TRBD1 (5 bases). The CDR3 totals 16 residues. The V gene's germline CDR1 is SGHRS and CDR2 YFSETQ. V lost 4 bases and J 11 bases, leaving 22 bases between the germline ends. The CDR3 region has the DNA TGCGCCAGCAGCCCGTCGGCTGACGGGGGTTGGGCACCCCTCCACTTT. It encodes CASSPSADGGWAPLHF.

The table lists this clone with a count of one. V usage is TRBV5-4 and J usage is TRBJ2-7; the D gene is possibly TRBD2 (6 bases). The CDR3 totals 15 residues. Trimming left V 0 bases short and J 0 bases short, with 10 bases between. Germline CDR1 and CDR2: SGHNT and YYREEE (reference sequence). In DNA, the CDR3 is TGTGCCAGCAGCTTGGGAGGCGGGAACTCCTACGAGCAGTACTTC. It codes for CASSLGGGNSYEQYF.